These 28 T cell receptor beta chains share one sample of origin, sequenced in a study of shared clonotypes between healthy human individuals. Profiling relied on immunoSEQ multiplex PCR, and the TCRdb table lists in-frame clones only, not all of them. The table has roughly 500,000 clones, over 60% seen once. The sample taken for sequencing was PBMCs. These TCRs come from a woman in her 40s in good health. Some clones in this sample may be carry-over from other donors' samples.

The chain employs TRBV5-5 and TRBJ1-2, with 11 bases that match TRBD1. V lost 4 bases to trimming and J lost 4 bases; unmatched junction nucleotides: 6. This CDR3 is built from 15 residues. Germline-derived CDR1 and CDR2 are SGHKS and YYEKEE (reference sequence). This chain's CDR3 is CASSPGTGGLYGYTF. CDR3 coding DNA: TGTGCCAGCAGCCCCGGGACAGGGGGTCTCTATGGCTACACCTTC. The full variable domain, its missing parts supplied by reference TRBV5-5 and TRBJ1-2, is DAGVTQSPTHLIKTRGQQVTLRCSPISGHKSVSWYQQVLGQGPQFIFQYYEKEERGRGNFPDRFSARQFPNYSSELNVNALLLGDSALYLCASSPGTGGLYGYTFGSGTRLTVV.

On this clone itself: A read error is possible here, since a much larger clone lies one base away. The chain carries TRBV30 and TRBJ1-5; D remains unclear. This CDR3 region has 13 residues. Germline CDR1 reads GTSNPN; CDR2 reads SVGIG (reference sequence). The CDR3 bases are TGTGCCTGGAGTCTTAATAGCAATCAGCCCCAGCGTTTT. Translating gives CAWSLNSNQPQRF.

This clone was counted between two and nine times. The rearrangement joins TRBV30 to TRBJ2-2, with 11 bases identical to TRBD1. Trimming cost V 7 bases and J 5 bases; bases outside gene matches: 6. The CDR3 sequence is 14 residues long. CDR1 and CDR2 from the germline V gene are GTSNPN and SVGIG (reference sequence). CDR3 coding DNA: TGTGCCTCAGCCCGGGACAGGGGGACCGGGGAGCTGTTTTTT. Amino acid sequence: CASARDRGTGELFF.

The chain is built from TRBV10-3 and TRBJ1-1; TRBD1 aligns across 7 bases. V dropped 6 bases and J dropped 7; count of bases not matched to a gene: 11. This CDR3 is 14 amino acids long. Germline CDR1 ENHRY, CDR2 SYGVKD. CDR3 in DNA: TGTGCCATCAGGGGAACAGCAGCAGGGGGTGAAGCTTTCTTT. Protein sequence: CAIRGTAAGGEAFF.

Many counts were recorded for this clone. The chain recombines TRBV25-1 with TRBJ2-1; TRBD2 matches 9 bases. Germline lookup yields CDR1 MGHDK and CDR2 SYGVNS. The CDR3 is 15 residues long. Losses at the gene ends were 2 bases for V and 8 bases for J; bases not matched to a gene: 7. The CDR3 DNA reads as TGTGCCAGCAGTGAAAAGGGTAGCGGGAGTGATGAGCAGTTCTTC. Amino acid sequence: CASSEKGSGSDEQFF.

V and J are TRBV19 and TRBJ1-4, with 8 bases fitting TRBD1. V was clipped by 7 bases and J by 2 bases; unmatched bases: 3. This CDR3 region has 14 residues. The germline gives CDR1 LNHDA, CDR2 SQIVND (reference sequence). Here the CDR3 reads CASTGGATNEKLFF. Written as DNA, the CDR3 is TGTGCCAGTACAGGGGGCGCGACTAATGAAAAACTGTTTTTT. The complete variable domain, with remaining parts taken from reference TRBV19 and TRBJ1-4, reads DGGITQSPKYLFRKEGQNVTLSCEQNLNHDAMYWYRQDPGQGLRLIYYSQIVNDFQKGDIAEGYSVSREKKESFPLTVTSAQKNPTAFYLCASTGGATNEKLFFGSGTQLSVL.

This chain links TRBV6-1 with TRBJ2-7; 11 nucleotides align to TRBD1. Germline V CDR1 and CDR2: MNHNS, SASEGT. J gave up 4 bases and V 2 bases, and 13 bases lay outside the gene matches. This CDR3 has 18 residues. Here the CDR3 reads CASSEFSDRGRIYYEQYF. The CDR3 nucleotides read TGTGCCAGCAGTGAATTTTCGGACAGGGGGCGCATATATTACGAGCAGTACTTC.

The CDR3 sequence: CASSQDLRSSYNEQFF. For the CDR3, the DNA is TGTGCCAGCAGCCAAGATCTACGGAGCTCCTACAATGAGCAGTTCTTC. The V call is TRBV4-2, the J call TRBJ2-1; D is unresolved. The CDR3 extends over 16 amino acids. V lost 0 bases to trimming and J lost 0 bases, with 9 bases between them. Germline lookup yields CDR1 LGHNA and CDR2 YNFKEQ.

The chain couples TRBV5-4 to TRBJ2-5; a weak D match, TRBD2 (5 bases). The germline gives CDR1 SGHNT, CDR2 YYREEE (reference sequence). Deletions cut 3 bases from V and 2 bases from J, with 8 bases between. The CDR3 runs to 13 residues. The chain's CDR3 is CASSSRAQETQYF. CDR3 DNA: TGTGCCAGCAGCTCGAGGGCACAAGAGACCCAGTACTTC. Complete variable domain (other parts from reference TRBV5-4 and TRBJ2-5): ETGVTQSPTHLIKTRGQQVTLRCSSQSGHNTVSWYQQALGQGPQFIFQYYREEENGRGNFPPRFSGLQFPNYSSELNVNALELDDSALYLCASSSRAQETQYFGPGTRLLVL.

The chain carries TRBV7-3 and TRBJ2-7; 10 bases line up with TRBD2. CDR1 and CDR2 (germline): SGHTA, FQGTGA. V lost 4 bases and J lost 3; bases outside the gene matches: 6. This CDR3 comprises 15 residues. The CDR3 DNA sequence: TGTGCCAGCAGCTCCTTAGCGGGAGGCATCTACGAGCAGTACTTC. Amino acid sequence: CASSSLAGGIYEQYF.

The chain is built from TRBV7-2 and TRBJ2-1; perhaps TRBD2 as D (5 bases). This CDR3 spans 15 amino acids. Germline V lookup: CDR1 SGHTA, CDR2 FQGNSA. Trimming removed 3 bases at V and 5 bases at J, with 14 bases between. CDR3 residues: CASSFMARTHNEQFF. CDR3 nucleotides: TGTGCCAGCAGCTTCATGGCCAGGACTCACAATGAGCAGTTCTTC.

A remark on this clone: This specimen includes other DNA sequences encoding the same CDR3. The chain uses TRBV28 and TRBJ2-7; no definite D call. The CDR3 loop spans 12 amino acids. Trimming took 4 bases from V and 4 from J, leaving 8 bases between them. Germline CDR1 is MDHEN and CDR2 is SYDVKM. CDR3 protein: CASSSRPYEQYF. The CDR3 DNA reads TGTGCCAGCAGTTCCCGACCGTACGAGCAGTACTTC.

The chain couples TRBV28 to TRBJ2-7; 7 bases match TRBD2. Germline V gives CDR1 MDHEN, CDR2 SYDVKM. This CDR3 has 14 residues. V was pared by 6 bases and J by 0 bases, with 5 bases of the junction left unmatched. As DNA, the CDR3 is TGTGCCAGCAGACCCGGGGGGACCTCCTACGAGCAGTACTTC. It encodes CASRPGGTSYEQYF.

The chain joins TRBV5-4 to TRBJ2-3, with no clear D. Looked up from germline, CDR1 is SGHNT and CDR2 is YYREEE (reference sequence). The V end was cut by 0 bases, the J end by 0 bases, with 8 bases between. This CDR3 comprises 15 residues. CDR3 bases: TGTGCCAGCAGCTTGGCGCCCACTAGCACAGATACGCAGTATTTT. The encoded protein is CASSLAPTSTDTQYF.

In its sample, this clone was seen a few times. This chain connects TRBV11-2 to TRBJ1-4, with a possible D match to TRBD1 (5 bases). Trimming removed 8 bases from V and 6 bases from J, with 13 bases in between. CDR1 is SGHAT and CDR2 is FQNNGV in the germline V gene. This CDR3 contains 13 residues. CDR3: CASSWGGDEKLFF. CDR3 bases: TGTGCCAGCTCCTGGGGCGGGGATGAAAAACTGTTTTTT.

The V gene is TRBV9, the J gene TRBJ2-5; D gene unclear. The ends were cut back, 4 bases at V and 2 bases at J, with 18 bases in the middle. From germline, CDR1 is SGDLS and CDR2 YYNGEE. The CDR3 contains 16 residues. The CDR3 sequence: CASSPDDLGFQETQYF. The CDR3 nucleotides are TGTGCCAGCAGCCCAGATGATTTGGGGTTTCAAGAGACCCAGTACTTC.

V gene TRBV4-2 combines with J gene TRBJ2-7; a weak D match, TRBD2 (5 bases). Germline lookup yields CDR1 LGHNA and CDR2 YNFKEQ. Trimming stripped 0 bases from V and 2 bases from J, with 11 bases between. The CDR3 is made up of 15 amino acids. For the CDR3, the DNA is TGTGCCAGCAGCCAAGACGAGGGCTCGACCTACGAGCAGTACTTC. This translates into CASSQDEGSTYEQYF.

The chain has TRBV30 and TRBJ2-7, with 8 positions matching TRBD1. This CDR3 is built from 14 residues. The germline V gene encodes CDR1 GTSNPN and CDR2 SVGIG (reference sequence). V lost 0 bases and J lost 0; bases outside the gene matches: 1. CDR3 sequence: CAWSVGTGSYEQYF. The DNA for the CDR3 is TGTGCCTGGAGTGTAGGGACAGGCTCCTACGAGCAGTACTTC.

V gene TRBV27 combines with J gene TRBJ1-3, with D unclear. The CDR3 runs to 13 residues. The V end lost 3 bases, the J end lost 0 bases, and 3 bases lay between the germline ends. CDR1 and CDR2 (germline): MNHEY, SMNVEV (reference sequence). The CDR3 region is CASSFSSGNTIYF. As DNA, the CDR3 is TGTGCCAGCAGTTTCAGCTCTGGAAACACCATATATTTT.

The chain employs TRBV19 and TRBJ2-1, with 10 bases lining up with TRBD2. CDR1 is LNHDA, CDR2 SQIVND, per germline (reference sequence). Trimming took 4 bases from V and 9 from J; bases not matched to a gene: 15. The CDR3 loop spans 17 amino acids. Here the CDR3 DNA reads TGTGCCAGTAGTACGAACCTGGGAGGTAGCGGGAGGTCTGAGCAGTTCTTC. This gives the protein CASSTNLGGSGRSEQFF.

This clone occurred many times. Different DNA sequences within this sample yield the same CDR3. The V call is TRBV7-3, the J call TRBJ2-3; weak D call: TRBD2 (6 bases). With 5 bases removed from V and 2 bases from J, the gap between germline ends came to 14 bases. CDR1 SGHTA and CDR2 FQGTGA come from the germline V gene. The CDR3 is 15 amino acids. CDR3 nucleotides: TGTGCCAGCAGCCCCCGGGCGGGACTCACAGATACGCAGTATTTT. The encoded protein is CASSPRAGLTDTQYF.

This chain uses TRBV28 with TRBJ2-3; D is unclear. The CDR3 contains 11 residues. The germline V and J ends were trimmed by 3 bases and 5 bases, with 3 bases remaining between them. CDR1 MDHEN and CDR2 SYDVKM come from the germline V gene. The CDR3 DNA sequence: TGTGCCAGCAGTTTTTTAGATACGCAGTATTTT. It yields the protein CASSFLDTQYF.

The chain recombines TRBV18 with TRBJ2-1, with a tentative D call TRBD2 (5 bases). Germline lookup yields CDR1 KGHSH and CDR2 LQKENI. V was pared by 2 bases and J by 7 bases, with 12 bases between. The CDR3 extends over 14 amino acids. Here the CDR3 reads CASSPESRGNEQFF. The CDR3 coding sequence is TGTGCCAGCTCACCAGAAAGCAGAGGGAATGAGCAGTTCTTC.

Concerning this clone itself: Since a far larger clone is one base different, this is likely a read error. This sample also contains other DNA sequences that code for the same CDR3. The chain recombines TRBV7-9 with TRBJ2-7; either TRBD1 or TRBD2 may supply D (7 bases each). CDR3 length: 16 amino acids. Looked up from germline, CDR1 is SEHNR and CDR2 is FQNEAQ (reference sequence). The CDR3 bases are TGTGCCAGCAGCCGGGGAGGGACAGCGGACTCCTACGAGCAATACTTC. It is translated as CASSRGGTADSYEQYF.

The V gene is TRBV7-3, the J gene TRBJ1-2; 12 bases align to TRBD1. CDR3 length: 17 residues. The junction had 12 bases not matched to a gene; V was cut back by 2 bases and J by 8 bases. Germline V lookup: CDR1 SGHTA, CDR2 FQGTGA. The CDR3 loop is CASSLGAPGQGAEGYTF. In nucleotides, the CDR3 is TGTGCCAGCAGCTTAGGGGCACCGGGACAGGGGGCTGAAGGCTACACCTTC.

The table lists this clone with a few counts. A far larger clone differs by one base, so this is likely a read error. Other nucleotide sequences in the sample specify the same CDR3. The genes are TRBV2 and TRBJ2-3; no firm D call. Germline CDR1 SNHLY, CDR2 FYNNEI. There are 9 residues in the CDR3. With 7 bases removed from V and 10 bases from J, the gap between germline ends came to 6 bases. CDR3 sequence (DNA): TGTGCCAGCAACGGCCCGCAGTATTTT. The encoded protein is CASNGPQYF.

This rearrangement joins TRBV7-9 to TRBJ2-7; no reliable D call. This CDR3 comprises 16 residues. Looked up from germline, CDR1 is SEHNR and CDR2 is FQNEAQ (reference sequence). The V end was cut by 1 base, the J end by 1 base, with 14 bases between. CDR3 coding DNA: TGTGCCAGCAGCTTAGGTTGGGGTCCCACGTCCTACGAGCAGTACTTC. Amino acid sequence: CASSLGWGPTSYEQYF.

The chain employs TRBV4-3 and TRBJ2-3, with TRBD1 matching 12 bases. J gave up 5 bases and V 3 bases, and 9 bases lay outside the gene matches. This CDR3 is 17 amino acids long. Germline V gene sequence: CDR1 LGHNA, CDR2 YSLEER. CDR3 region: CASSHLIRDRGQDTQYF. CDR3 nucleotide sequence: TGCGCCAGCAGCCATCTAATCCGGGACAGGGGGCAAGATACGCAGTATTTT.